Below, 30 T cell receptor beta chains from the same sample are listed, as sequenced in a study of blood T cell repertoires in COVID-19. Clones were sequenced by immunoSEQ multiplex PCR, and TCRdb holds only the in-frame ones, with some missing. Of a few hundred thousand clones listed, roughly 90% are singletons. The sample consisted of PBMCs or T cells enriched from blood (not recorded which). The receptors shown here come from a woman in her twenties or thirties who had recovered from COVID-19.

The rearrangement links TRBV5-1 to TRBJ2-3; D possibly corresponds to TRBD2 (6 bases). The CDR3 totals 17 residues. V shed 4 bases and J shed 2 bases, with 20 bases lying between them. Germline lookup yields CDR1 SGHRS and CDR2 YFSETQ. CDR3 loop: CASSLRVSSGITDTQYF. The CDR3 nucleotides are TGCGCCAGCAGCCTACGCGTAAGTAGCGGAATCACAGATACGCAGTATTTT.

V usage is TRBV6-5 and J usage is TRBJ2-7; TRBD1 might be the D (5 bases). Per the germline V gene, CDR1 is MNHEY and CDR2 is SVGAGI. V was cut by 0 bases and J by 3 bases, with 12 bases left in between. The CDR3 covers 15 residues. The CDR3 loop reads CASSYSAGPHYEQYF. The CDR3 DNA reads as TGTGCCAGCAGTTACTCGGCAGGGCCCCACTACGAGCAGTACTTC.

The chain employs TRBV11-2 and TRBJ2-7; D gene ambiguous. V was shortened by 1 base and J by 3 bases, with 4 bases between the two germline ends. CDR3 length equals 12 residues. The germline gives CDR1 SGHAT, CDR2 FQNNGV. The CDR3 spells CASSLAVYEQYF. CDR3 DNA sequence: TGTGCCAGCAGCTTAGCGGTCTACGAGCAGTACTTC.

The chain is built from TRBV5-6 and TRBJ1-2, with D unclear. Trimming stripped 1 base from V and 4 bases from J, with 5 bases between. Per germline, CDR1 SGHDT and CDR2 YYEEEE. CDR3 length: 12 residues. The CDR3 nucleotides are TGTGCCAGCAGCTTGAGCTTCTATGGCTACACCTTC. Translated: CASSLSFYGYTF.

The chain is built from TRBV7-2 and TRBJ2-7, with 7 bases that match TRBD2. Trimming removed 6 bases from V and 6 bases from J; junction bases left unmatched: 11. CDR3 size: 14 residues. Germline lookup yields CDR1 SGHTA and CDR2 FQGNSA. CDR3 amino acids: CASSPTSPRGEQYF. DNA of the CDR3: TGTGCCAGCAGTCCGACTAGCCCAAGAGGCGAGCAGTACTTC.

The rearrangement joins TRBV5-1 to TRBJ1-2; D remains unclear. Germline CDR1 and CDR2: SGHRS and YFSETQ. Deletions cut 0 bases from V and 8 bases from J, with 8 bases between. The CDR3 spans 12 residues. This chain's CDR3 is CASSLAEGGYTF. In DNA form, the CDR3 reads TGCGCCAGCAGCTTGGCCGAGGGCGGCTACACCTTC.

In DNA, the CDR3 is TGTGCCATCAGGGACAGGGTGGGGGACGGGAATTCACCCCTCCACTTT. This encodes CAIRDRVGDGNSPLHF. The chain links TRBV10-3 to TRBJ1-6; 8 bases are a match to TRBD1. The germline gives CDR1 ENHRY, CDR2 SYGVKD. This CDR3 is 16 amino acids long. Trimming at V came to 6 bases and at J to 7 bases, leaving 11 bases not matched to a gene.

The chain employs TRBV30 and TRBJ1-5; D is unclear. The length of the CDR3 is 13 residues. Germline lookup yields CDR1 GTSNPN and CDR2 SVGIG (reference sequence). V dropped 6 bases and J dropped 0 bases, with 9 bases sitting between them. In DNA form, the CDR3 reads TGTGCCTGCTCGGGAATTAGCAATCAGCCCCAGCATTTT. Protein product: CACSGISNQPQHF.

This chain joins TRBV10-2 and TRBJ2-7; D gene ambiguous. This CDR3 region has 13 residues. Trimming took 0 bases from V and 6 from J, leaving 9 bases between them. Germline loops: CDR1 WSHSY, CDR2 SAAADI. Written as DNA, the CDR3 is TGCGCCAGCAGTGAGTCGGTGGCAGTCGAGCAGTACTTC. This gives the protein CASSESVAVEQYF.

This sequence joins TRBV5-1 and TRBJ2-2; a weak D match, TRBD1 (5 bases). The CDR3 contains 13 residues. Trimming stripped 4 bases from V and 5 bases from J, with 9 bases between. Looked up from germline, CDR1 is SGHRS and CDR2 is YFSETQ. The CDR3: CASSNQGTGELFF. The CDR3 DNA is TGCGCCAGCAGCAACCAGGGTACCGGGGAGCTGTTTTTT. Full variable domain (missing parts from reference TRBV5-1 and TRBJ2-2): KAGVTQTPRYLIKTRGQQVTLSCSPISGHRSVSWYQQTPGQGLQFLFEYFSETQRNKGNFPGRFSGRQFSNSRSEMNVSTLELGDSALYLCASSNQGTGELFFGEGSRLTVL.

The chain is built from TRBV6-1 and TRBJ1-1; D unclear. The germline gives CDR1 MNHNS, CDR2 SASEGT. V was pared by 1 base and J by 0 bases, with 6 bases between. The CDR3 has 14 residues. The DNA for the CDR3 is TGTGCCAGCAGTGAAGTTGGCATGAACACTGAAGCTTTCTTT. The encoded protein is CASSEVGMNTEAFF.

The chain links TRBV12-3 or TRBV12-4 to TRBJ1-4; 7 positions agree with TRBD1. This CDR3 region has 13 residues. After removal of 3 bases from V and 13 bases from J, the junction contained 8 bases not matched to a gene. CDR3 sequence reads: CASSLGQTGGLFF. CDR3 DNA: TGTGCCAGCAGTTTGGGACAGACCGGTGGACTGTTTTTT.

The chain couples TRBV25-1 to TRBJ1-2; D uncertain. The CDR3 totals 16 residues. V shed 2 bases and J shed 6 bases, with 19 bases lying between them. The germline V gene encodes CDR1 MGHDK and CDR2 SYGVNS. In DNA form, the CDR3 reads TGTGCCAGCAGTGAACCCGGTATAGGAGGGTTGGATGGCTACACCTTC. Its translation is CASSEPGIGGLDGYTF.

The CDR3 sequence is CASSQVTGLNSGANVLTF. Here the CDR3 DNA reads TGTGCCAGCAGCCAAGTAACAGGGTTAAACTCTGGGGCCAACGTCCTGACTTTC. The chain combines TRBV3-1 (or the pseudogene TRBV3-2) with TRBJ2-6, with a weak D call TRBD1 (6 bases). Trimming left V 1 base short and J 0 bases short, with 13 bases between. CDR1 is LGHDT, CDR2 YNNKEL, per germline (reference sequence). The CDR3 sequence is 18 residues long.

The rearrangement links TRBV7-2 to TRBJ2-2, with 8 nucleotides matching TRBD2. Trimming cost V 4 bases and J 7 bases; bases outside gene matches: 8. CDR3 size: 15 residues. In germline, CDR1 is SGHTA, CDR2 FQGNSA. The CDR3 here is CASSSTSGELGELFF. The CDR3 DNA sequence: TGTGCCAGCAGCTCCACTAGCGGAGAACTCGGGGAGCTGTTTTTT.

V is TRBV15 and J is TRBJ2-7; 11 bases fit TRBD1. The V segment lost 3 bases and the J segment 2 bases; nucleotides outside the gene matches: 6. This CDR3 has 16 amino acids. Germline V gene data show CDR1 as LNHNV and CDR2 as YYDKDF (reference sequence). In DNA, the CDR3 is TGTGCCACCAGCAGGGAAAGGACAGGGGGCACCTACGAGCAGTACTTC. Translating gives CATSRERTGGTYEQYF.

Concerning this clone: Germline is not matched at one junction end, which may reflect a read error. This rearrangement joins TRBV7-7 to TRBJ2-2; no reliable D call. The CDR3 contains 14 residues. Germline-derived CDR1 and CDR2 are SSHAT and FNYEAQ (reference sequence). CDR3 region: CASSTPGNTGELFF. The CDR3 bases are TGTGCTAGCAGCACGCCAGGGAACACCGGGGAGCTGTTTTTT.

This clone was picked up one time. The CDR3 nucleotides read TGTGCCAGCAGTGAATCAGGGTATTCACCCCTCCACTTT. This encodes CASSESGYSPLHF. V usage is TRBV6-4 and J usage is TRBJ1-6, with D perhaps TRBD1 (5 bases). The germline V gene encodes CDR1 MRHNA and CDR2 SNTAGT. Trimming took 3 bases from V and 8 from J, leaving 8 bases between them. The CDR3 is made up of 13 amino acids.

The V call is TRBV18, the J call TRBJ1-1, with TRBD1 identical over 9 bases. The CDR3 is 18 amino acids. Unmatched junction bases numbered 17, after V lost 5 bases and J lost 4 bases. Germline V gene data show CDR1 as KGHSH and CDR2 as LQKENI. CDR3 nucleotide sequence: TGTGCCAGCTCAGCTACTTCCGGGACAGGGAAACTGGGCACTGAAGCTTTCTTT. Residues: CASSATSGTGKLGTEAFF. Full variable domain (remainder filled in from reference TRBV18 and TRBJ1-1): NAGVMQNPRHLVRRRGQEARLRCSPMKGHSHVYWYRQLPEEGLKFMVYLQKENIIDESGMPKERFSAEFPKEGPSILRIQQVVRGDSAAYFCASSATSGTGKLGTEAFFGQGTRLTVV.

This clone was recorded only once. V is TRBV21-1 and J is TRBJ1-5; the table's TRBD1 call for D was not verified on the DNA. TRBV21-1 is tagged as a pseudogene. The CDR3 loop spans 16 amino acids. The CDR3 nucleotides read TGTGCCAGCAGCAAAGAGTCACAGGGGGCAGGTCAGCCCCAGCATTTT. This translates into CASSKESQGAGQPQHF.

This clone was recorded a few times. This rearrangement joins TRBV5-1 to TRBJ2-3; 7 positions match TRBD1. Germline V CDR1 and CDR2: SGHRS, YFSETQ. The CDR3 is made up of 15 amino acids. After removal of 4 bases from V and 2 bases from J, the junction contained 7 bases not matched to a gene. CDR3 nucleotides: TGCGCCAGCAGCATTGGACAGGTAGACACAGATACGCAGTATTTT. This encodes CASSIGQVDTDTQYF.

The V gene is TRBV7-9, the J gene TRBJ2-1, with D possibly matching TRBD2 (6 bases). Per germline, CDR1 SEHNR and CDR2 FQNEAQ (reference sequence). Trimming left V 4 bases short and J 8 bases short, with 21 bases between. The CDR3 spans 16 residues. The CDR3, as DNA: TGTGCCAGCAGCTCCCGGCGGGACCCGGCGGGGCATGAGCAGTTCTTC. This gives the protein CASSSRRDPAGHEQFF.

CDR3 residues: CAWGTRGDTF. DNA for the CDR3: TGTGCCTGGGGGACACGGGGAGACACCTTC. The chain combines TRBV30 with TRBJ1-2; maybe TRBD1 (6 bases). This CDR3 spans 10 amino acids. CDR1 and CDR2 from the germline V gene are GTSNPN and SVGIG (reference sequence). The V gene lost 5 bases and the J gene lost 12 bases, with 13 bases spanning the gap.

The chain employs TRBV10-3 and TRBJ2-2; a weak D match, TRBD2 (6 bases). Per germline, CDR1 ENHRY and CDR2 SYGVKD. Trimming removed 4 bases at V and 7 bases at J, with 13 bases between. CDR3 size: 14 residues. In DNA form, the CDR3 reads TGTGCCATCAGTGGCGGGACCGCGGGCGGGGAGCTGTTTTTT. Translation gives CAISGGTAGGELFF.

This clone was seen only once. V gene TRBV20-1 combines with J gene TRBJ1-2; D unresolved. Per germline, CDR1 DFQATT and CDR2 SNEGSKA (reference sequence). The CDR3 contains 13 residues. Trimming removed 4 bases at V and 2 bases at J, with 11 bases between. The CDR3 DNA follows: TGCAGTGCTACTGAAACAGAGAACTATGGCTACACCTTC. It encodes CSATETENYGYTF.

CDR3 protein: CASSYQAGGSEKLFF. Written as DNA, the CDR3 is TGTGCCAGCAGTTATCAAGCAGGGGGGAGTGAAAAACTGTTTTTT. The rearrangement links TRBV6-5 to TRBJ1-4; 7 positions match TRBD1. Losses at the gene ends were 3 bases for V and 7 bases for J; bases not matched to a gene: 8. The CDR3 totals 15 residues. CDR1 MNHEY and CDR2 SVGAGI come from the germline V gene.

The rearrangement links TRBV5-1 to TRBJ1-2; 7 bases map to TRBD1. Looked up from germline, CDR1 is SGHRS and CDR2 is YFSETQ. V was pared by 5 bases and J by 0 bases, with 4 bases of the junction left unmatched. There are 14 residues in the CDR3. This CDR3 is CASSRDSANYGYTF. In DNA, the CDR3 is TGCGCCAGCAGTCGGGACAGCGCTAACTATGGCTACACCTTC.

The rearrangement joins TRBV15 to TRBJ2-1, with 8 bases that match TRBD1. With V trimmed by 5 bases and J by 4 bases, 10 bases remained unmatched. CDR1 and CDR2 from the germline V gene are LNHNV and YYDKDF (reference sequence). This CDR3 comprises 16 residues. Written as DNA, the CDR3 is TGTGCCACCAGCCTCGTAGCCGGGACAGGTTACAATGAGCAGTTCTTC. Translation: CATSLVAGTGYNEQFF.

The V and J genes are TRBV6-2 or TRBV6-3 and TRBJ2-1; 8 bases agree with TRBD2. Germline V gene data show CDR1 as MNHEY and CDR2 as SVGEGT. Trimming took 5 bases from V and 12 from J; bases not matched to a gene: 9. This CDR3 is 13 amino acids long. The CDR3 DNA reads as TGTGCCAGCAGTCCCTGGACTAGCCCCTGGCAGTTCTTC. It is translated as CASSPWTSPWQFF.

This clone was detected once. This chain uses TRBV3-1 (or the pseudogene TRBV3-2) with TRBJ1-3, with 8 bases lining up with TRBD1. The CDR3 contains 16 residues. The V and J ends lost 4 bases and 5 bases, in that order; junction bases with no gene match: 10. Germline V CDR1 and CDR2: LGHDT, YNNKEL (reference sequence). Here the CDR3 reads CASSPPGDRLRNTIYF. The CDR3 coding sequence is TGTGCCAGCAGCCCACCCGGGGACAGGCTGAGAAACACCATATATTTT.